Below, 29 T cell receptor beta chains from the same sample are listed, as sequenced in a study of Ad26.COV2.S vaccination and SARS-CoV-2 variants. Sequencing used immunoSEQ multiplex PCR; TCRdb keeps in-frame clones, though not all of them. This sample has 400,000 to 450,000 clones; around 91% occur once, and the top ten carry about 4.4%. Treatment noted: 15 to 20 received Ad26.COV2.S at low or high dose, single or two shots; a few received placebo; per-sample allocation not given. Specimen acquisition occurred on day 63 following the initial vaccine or placebo injection. The source was peripheral blood, collected in a trial of Ad26.COV2.S vaccine versus placebo. Source of these receptors: a person aged 18-65 years who received the Ad26.COV2.S COVID-19 vaccine or a placebo.

The V gene is TRBV29-1, the J gene TRBJ2-1; D possibly matches TRBD1 or TRBD2 (5 bases each). This CDR3 comprises 16 residues. Germline V lookup: CDR1 SQVTM, CDR2 ANQGSEA. Trimming took 0 bases from V and 2 from J, leaving 14 bases between them. The CDR3, as DNA: TGCAGCGTTGAAGATTTGGGGCGGGTCACCTACAATGAGCAGTTCTTC. Its protein product is CSVEDLGRVTYNEQFF.

The rearrangement uses TRBV4-1 and TRBJ2-3; 10 positions agree with TRBD2. Unmatched junction bases numbered 2, after V lost 1 base and J lost 1 base. This CDR3 is built from 16 residues. Germline values: CDR1 MGHRA, CDR2 YSYEKL. The CDR3 DNA reads as TGCGCCAGCAGCCAAGGTGGGACTAGCGGCACAGATACGCAGTATTTT. Its protein product is CASSQGGTSGTDTQYF.

V is TRBV24-1 and J is TRBJ2-7; the D gene is possibly TRBD2 (6 bases). The CDR3 runs 13 residues. With 5 bases removed from V and 2 bases from J, the gap between germline ends came to 9 bases. Per the germline V gene, CDR1 is KGHDR and CDR2 is SFDVKD. CDR3 in DNA: TGTGCCACCAGTGGGGAGGCCACCTACGAGCAGTACTTC. This codes for CATSGEATYEQYF.

The chain employs TRBV28 and TRBJ1-1, with 8 positions matching TRBD1. The junction had 6 bases not matched to a gene; V was cut back by 2 bases and J by 4 bases. The CDR3 totals 15 residues. In germline, CDR1 is MDHEN, CDR2 SYDVKM. CDR3 amino acids: CASSLLQGAVTEAFF. In DNA, the CDR3 is TGTGCCAGCAGTTTACTTCAGGGGGCCGTCACTGAAGCTTTCTTT.

The V and J genes are TRBV28 and TRBJ2-7; TRBD2 matches 9 bases. The CDR3 extends over 19 amino acids. From germline, CDR1 is MDHEN and CDR2 SYDVKM. The V gene end was trimmed by 1 base and the J gene end by 0 bases; junction bases not matched to a gene: 13. The CDR3 here is CASSLYVGGRAGISYEQYF. Written as DNA, the CDR3 is TGTGCCAGCAGTTTATATGTGGGCGGGAGGGCCGGAATCTCCTACGAGCAGTACTTC.

The chain uses TRBV19 and TRBJ2-1, with 8 bases fitting TRBD2. From germline, CDR1 is LNHDA and CDR2 SQIVND (reference sequence). This CDR3 contains 17 residues. Trimming cost V 1 base and J 0 bases; bases outside gene matches: 5. The CDR3 region has the DNA TGTGCCAGTAGTATAGTCCTAGCGGGTGGCTCCTACAATGAGCAGTTCTTC. Its protein product is CASSIVLAGGSYNEQFF.

V usage is TRBV28 and J usage is TRBJ1-2; the D gene is possibly TRBD1 (6 bases). CDR3 length: 17 residues. The V end lost 1 base, the J end lost 1 base, and 16 bases lay between the germline ends. Germline CDR1 MDHEN, CDR2 SYDVKM. CDR3 nucleotide sequence: TGTGCCAGCAGTTTATTCGGGCGGGGACACATTAACTATGGCTACACCTTC. Translating it yields CASSLFGRGHINYGYTF.

The gene calls are TRBV7-9 and TRBJ2-3; the match to TRBD1 covers 8 bases. Germline V lookup: CDR1 SEHNR, CDR2 FQNEAQ (reference sequence). The V and J ends lost 5 bases and 2 bases, in that order; junction bases with no gene match: 6. The CDR3 spans 15 residues. This chain's CDR3 is CASSTWTGTTDTQYF. In DNA, the CDR3 is TGTGCCAGCAGCACATGGACAGGGACCACAGATACGCAGTATTTT.

The chain joins TRBV28 to TRBJ1-3; no reliable D call. Germline CDR1 MDHEN, CDR2 SYDVKM. The CDR3 has 14 amino acids. Trimming took 4 bases from V and 3 from J, leaving 10 bases between them. CDR3 amino acids: CASSWSRGGNTIYF. As DNA, the CDR3 is TGTGCCAGCAGTTGGTCCCGGGGTGGAAACACCATATATTTT. The full variable domain, completed using reference TRBV28 and TRBJ1-3, is DVKVTQSSRYLVKRTGEKVFLECVQDMDHENMFWYRQDPGLGLRLIYFSYDVKMKEKGDIPEGYSVSREKKERFSLILESASTNQTSMYLCASSWSRGGNTIYFGEGSWLTVV.

In its sample, this clone was seen once. V and J are TRBV27 and TRBJ1-1; D is perhaps TRBD1 (6 bases). The CDR3 contains 14 residues. CDR1 MNHEY and CDR2 SMNVEV come from the germline V gene (reference sequence). Trimming took off 5 bases at V and 4 bases at J, with 14 bases between the two ends. CDR3 protein: CASSPQGLVTEAFF. The CDR3 region has the DNA TGTGCCAGCAGTCCCCAGGGGTTGGTCACTGAAGCTTTCTTT.

This chain joins TRBV2 and TRBJ2-3; no clear D. V lost 5 bases and J lost 6, with 6 bases in between. The V gene's germline CDR1 is SNHLY and CDR2 FYNNEI. The length of the CDR3 is 11 residues. CDR3 nucleotides: TGTGCCAGCAGTTCTATGGATACGCAGTATTTT. Translation gives CASSSMDTQYF.

This clone was observed a single time. The J gene is TRBJ1-4, the V gene TRBV18; a possible D gene is TRBD1 (6 bases). The V end lost 2 bases, the J end lost 12 bases, and 10 bases lay between the germline ends. The CDR3 contains 12 residues. Germline CDR1 is KGHSH and CDR2 is LQKENI. The CDR3 coding sequence is TGTGCCAGCTCACCAATGGACAGCGAACTGTTTTTT. Its protein product is CASSPMDSELFF. The variable domain in full, with the rest retrieved from reference TRBV18 and TRBJ1-4, is NAGVMQNPRHLVRRRGQEARLRCSPMKGHSHVYWYRQLPEEGLKFMVYLQKENIIDESGMPKERFSAEFPKEGPSILRIQQVVRGDSAAYFCASSPMDSELFFGSGTQLSVL.

The chain recombines TRBV5-6 with TRBJ1-2, with 10 bases lining up with TRBD1. The V gene's germline CDR1 is SGHDT and CDR2 YYEEEE. This CDR3 spans 18 amino acids. V was clipped by 0 bases and J by 4 bases; unmatched bases: 12. The CDR3 coding sequence is TGTGCCAGCAGCTTGGCAAATCTGCGGGACAGGGGCAGCTATGGCTACACCTTC. Amino acid sequence: CASSLANLRDRGSYGYTF.

This rearrangement joins TRBV18 to TRBJ1-5, with D unclear. The V and J ends lost 5 bases and 0 bases respectively, with 8 bases between them. CDR1 is KGHSH and CDR2 is LQKENI in the germline V gene. This CDR3 region has 14 residues. CDR3: CASSDEGSNQPQHF. Written as DNA, the CDR3 is TGTGCCAGCTCAGACGAGGGTAGCAATCAGCCCCAGCATTTT.

The rearrangement joins TRBV28 to TRBJ1-4; D is possibly TRBD1 (5 bases). This CDR3 has 13 amino acids. V was clipped by 6 bases and J by 7 bases, with 12 bases between them. Germline V gives CDR1 MDHEN, CDR2 SYDVKM. The DNA for the CDR3 is TGTGCCAGCAGGGAGGTAGGGGTTGAAAAACTGTTTTTT. Translated: CASREVGVEKLFF.

V and J are TRBV9 and TRBJ2-3, with D perhaps matching TRBD1 (5 bases). Per germline, CDR1 SGDLS and CDR2 YYNGEE. Deletions cut 6 bases from V and 5 bases from J, with 13 bases between. This CDR3 has 13 residues. This CDR3 is CASNRQELDTQYF. The CDR3 nucleotides read TGTGCCAGCAACAGGCAGGAATTAGATACGCAGTATTTT.

The sample holds a few counts of this clone. J is TRBJ1-5 and V is TRBV6-5; perhaps TRBD1 as D (6 bases). V lost 2 bases, J lost 2 bases, and 10 bases lay in between. The CDR3 covers 15 residues. Germline lookup yields CDR1 MNHEY and CDR2 SVGAGI. The CDR3, as DNA: TGTGCCAGCAGTTACCACAGGGATGGCAATCAGCCCCAGCATTTT. It yields the protein CASSYHRDGNQPQHF.

The V and J genes are TRBV19 and TRBJ2-1, with D possibly being TRBD2 (5 bases). CDR1 and CDR2 from the germline V gene are LNHDA and SQIVND (reference sequence). The ends were cut back, 7 bases at V and 2 bases at J, with 15 bases in the middle. This CDR3 is built from 15 residues. The CDR3 region is CASKTTSSPYNEQFF. The CDR3 nucleotides read TGTGCCAGTAAAACCACTAGTTCGCCCTACAATGAGCAGTTCTTC.

This chain links TRBV7-2 with TRBJ2-7, with D possibly TRBD2 on 5 matching bases. The CDR3 covers 15 residues. Germline V gives CDR1 SGHTA, CDR2 FQGNSA. V was clipped by 1 base and J by 2 bases, with 12 bases between them. The CDR3 nucleotides are TGTGCCAGCAGCTTAGAACTAGTAGCGACCTACGAGCAGTACTTC. It translates to CASSLELVATYEQYF.

This chain links TRBV28 with TRBJ2-1, with D possibly being TRBD2 (6 bases). The CDR3 runs to 14 residues. Germline CDR1 and CDR2: MDHEN and SYDVKM. V dropped 7 bases and J dropped 4 bases, with 14 bases sitting between them. This CDR3 is CASTGDFAYNEQFF. CDR3 nucleotide sequence: TGTGCCAGCACTGGGGACTTCGCTTACAATGAGCAGTTCTTC.

The chain uses TRBV7-3 and TRBJ2-2; TRBD2 matches at 11 bases. Germline assignment: CDR1 SGHTA and CDR2 FQGTGA. V was pared by 1 base and J by 5 bases, with 6 bases of the junction left unmatched. This CDR3 spans 17 amino acids. The CDR3 region has the DNA TGTGCCAGCAGCTTAAAGGGCACTAGCGGGAGTACCGGGGAGCTGTTTTTT. Protein: CASSLKGTSGSTGELFF. The full variable domain, completed using reference TRBV7-3 and TRBJ2-2, is GAGVSQTPSNKVTEKGKYVELRCDPISGHTALYWYRQSLGQGPEFLIYFQGTGAADDSGLPNDRFFAVRPEGSVSTLKIQRTERGDSAVYLCASSLKGTSGSTGELFFGEGSRLTVL.

The table lists this clone with a few counts. The chain carries TRBV19 and TRBJ2-3; the D is unclear. The germline CDR1 and CDR2 sequences are LNHDA and SQIVND (reference sequence). The CDR3 covers 14 residues. The V end lost 5 bases, the J end lost 3 bases, and 12 bases lay between the germline ends. The CDR3 sequence: CASSGLRETDTQYF. The CDR3 nucleotides read TGTGCCAGTAGTGGCCTTAGAGAAACAGATACGCAGTATTTT.

The chain employs TRBV6-1 and TRBJ2-1; 7 positions agree with TRBD2. The CDR3 totals 18 residues. With 0 bases clipped from V and 1 base from J, the junction kept 9 bases outside the gene matches. Germline CDR1 is MNHNS and CDR2 is SASEGT. The CDR3 DNA sequence: TGTGCCAGCAGTGAAGCGCGAGTCAGCGGGATGTCCTACAATGAGCAGTTCTTC. Translating gives CASSEARVSGMSYNEQFF.

This chain joins TRBV11-1 and TRBJ2-3; TRBD2 agrees at 14 bases. The junction had 4 bases not matched to a gene; V was cut back by 4 bases and J by 4 bases. Germline values: CDR1 SGHAT, CDR2 FQDESV (reference sequence). The CDR3 covers 16 residues. CDR3 protein: CASSSGLAGVADTQYF. DNA for the CDR3: TGTGCCAGCAGCTCGGGACTAGCGGGAGTAGCAGATACGCAGTATTTT.

This rearrangement joins TRBV24-1 to TRBJ2-5, with TRBD1 as a possible D gene (5 bases). Germline V CDR1 and CDR2: KGHDR, SFDVKD. The length of the CDR3 is 16 residues. With 3 bases removed from V and 7 bases from J, the gap between germline ends came to 20 bases. The CDR3 DNA sequence: TGTGCCACCAGTGATAGAGACAGCGAGCCGCCGGGGACCCAGTACTTC. It yields the protein CATSDRDSEPPGTQYF.

CDR3 in DNA: TGTGCCAGCAGTCCCGCAATATTCCATACAGGGGGCCAGCAGCCCCAGCATTTT. Encoded protein: CASSPAIFHTGGQQPQHF. The chain carries TRBV28 and TRBJ1-5, with 9 bases fitting TRBD1. Losses at the gene ends were 5 bases for V and 7 bases for J; bases not matched to a gene: 18. This CDR3 has 18 amino acids. From germline, CDR1 is MDHEN and CDR2 SYDVKM.

The chain couples TRBV11-2 to TRBJ2-3; D is unresolved. Between the trimmed V and J ends, which lost 5 bases and 8 bases, there was a span of 17 bases. The CDR3 sequence is 14 residues long. The germline V gene encodes CDR1 SGHAT and CDR2 FQNNGV. This chain's CDR3 is CASSPSPNLGTQYF. Here the CDR3 DNA reads TGTGCCAGCAGCCCCTCCCCCAACCTGGGTACGCAGTATTTT.

The V call is TRBV10-3, the J call TRBJ2-7; TRBD2 matches at 11 bases. Germline CDR1 and CDR2: ENHRY and SYGVKD. CDR3 length equals 14 residues. After removal of 2 bases from V and 3 bases from J, the junction contained 0 bases not matched to a gene. CDR3 region: CAISETSGGYEQYF. CDR3 in DNA: TGTGCCATCAGTGAGACTAGCGGGGGCTACGAGCAGTACTTC.

This chain links TRBV5-6 with TRBJ2-7; D is unresolved. CDR1 and CDR2 from the germline V gene are SGHDT and YYEEEE. The CDR3 has 14 residues. V lost 0 bases and J 0 bases, leaving 7 bases between the germline ends. The CDR3 loop reads CASSLVAHSYEQYF. CDR3 DNA: TGTGCCAGCAGCTTGGTGGCGCACTCCTACGAGCAGTACTTC.